This T cell receptor beta chain was recorded in a study of CD8 T cells in ankylosing spondylitis. Each CDR3 protein gets one entry after TCRdb re-called the 5' RACE reads with MiXCR. The table shows approximately 250,000 distinct CDR3 sequences, with under 12% occurring only once. This CDR3 is built from 18 residues. The junction had 13 bases not matched to a gene; V was cut back by 0 bases and J by 8 bases. CDR1 and CDR2 from the germline V gene are ENHRY and SYGVKD. This clonotype was counted at least ten times. The sequence came from a male donor with ankylosing spondylitis or in good health (not recorded which). V usage is TRBV10-3 and J usage is TRBJ1-4; the match to TRBD1 covers 9 bases. Specimen: blood, either unsorted or a sorted T cell fraction (not recorded which). The CDR3 sequence is CAISESLARTGVEEKLFF. CDR3 DNA: TGTGCCATCAGTGAGTCCCTAGCACGGACAGGGGTTGAAGAAAAACTGTTTTTT.